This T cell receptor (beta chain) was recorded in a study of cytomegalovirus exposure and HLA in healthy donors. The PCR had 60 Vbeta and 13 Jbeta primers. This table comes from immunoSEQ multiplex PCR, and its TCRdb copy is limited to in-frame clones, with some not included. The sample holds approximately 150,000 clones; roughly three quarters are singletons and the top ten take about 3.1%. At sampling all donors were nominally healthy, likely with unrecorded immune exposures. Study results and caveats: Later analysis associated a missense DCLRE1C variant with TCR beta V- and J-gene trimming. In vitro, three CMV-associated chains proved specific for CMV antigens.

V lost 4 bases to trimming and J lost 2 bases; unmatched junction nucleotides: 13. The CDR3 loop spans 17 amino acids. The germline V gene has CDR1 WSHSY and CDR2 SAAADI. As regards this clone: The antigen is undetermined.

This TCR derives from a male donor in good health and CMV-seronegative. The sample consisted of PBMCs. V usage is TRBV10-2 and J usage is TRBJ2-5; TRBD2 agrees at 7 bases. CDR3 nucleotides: TGCGCCAGCAGTGTCCCTAGCGGCGCGCTCTCACAAGAGACCCAGTACTTC. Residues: CASSVPSGALSQETQYF.